This is a list of T cell receptor beta chains from one sample in a study of OX40 agonist ivuxolimab in advanced cancers. This table comes from immunoSEQ multiplex PCR, and its TCRdb copy is limited to in-frame clones, with some not included. The sample has 100,000 or so clones, 80% to 90% seen once. This specimen was CD4+ or CD8+ T cells sorted from blood, taken in a trial of the OX40 agonist ivuxolimab. These receptors all stem from an adult with an advanced solid tumor such as melanoma, head and neck, liver or kidney cancer. CDR3s include the opening cysteine and the closing phenylalanine or tryptophan. D genes are given only for firm matches. Clone size, where shown, is once, few, many, or a class for clones that have expanded.

j_call	d_call	v_call	clone_size	cdr3_aa	cdr3_nt
TRBJ1-3	TRBD1	TRBV11-2	once	CASRGQLSGNTIYF	TGTGCCAGCAGGGGACAGTTATCTGGAAACACCATATATTTT
TRBJ2-5	TRBD2	TRBV10-1	-	CASRPWGGQETQYF	TGCGCCAGCAGGCCCTGGGGGGGCCAAGAGACCCAGTACTTC
TRBJ1-6	-	TRBV30	-	CAWNWRGSYNSPLHF	TGTGCCTGGAATTGGAGGGGATCCTATAATTCACCCCTCCACTTT
TRBJ2-7	TRBD1	TRBV4-2	-	CASSQPGQGAYEQYF	TGTGCCAGCAGCCAACCGGGACAGGGGGCCTACGAGCAGTACTTC
TRBJ1-5	-	TRBV4-3	-	CASSLDSHNQPQHF	TGCGCCAGCAGCTTAGACAGCCACAATCAGCCCCAGCATTTT
TRBJ2-4	-	TRBV4-2	-	CASSQEWMAKNIQYF	TGTGCCAGCAGCCAAGAGTGGATGGCCAAAAACATTCAGTACTTC
TRBJ2-5	TRBD2	TRBV5-1	-	CASSSRLASETQYF	TGCGCCAGCAGCTCCCGACTAGCCTCAGAGACCCAGTACTTC
TRBJ2-3	-	TRBV25-1	once	CASSIGERDTQYF	TGTGCCAGCAGTATAGGCGAGAGGGATACGCAGTATTTT
TRBJ2-1	-	TRBV30	few	CAWMSDTLRDEQFF	TGTGCCTGGATGAGTGACACTCTACGGGATGAGCAGTTCTTC
TRBJ2-7	TRBD1	TRBV6-1	-	CASSEARLPGQGSREQYF	TGTGCCAGCAGTGAAGCTCGCCTCCCGGGACAGGGGTCGAGGGAGCAGTACTTC
TRBJ2-6	-	TRBV6-6	once	CASSYRGTLGANVLTF	TGTGCCAGCAGTTACCGGGGGACGCTAGGGGCCAACGTCCTGACTTTC
TRBJ1-6	-	TRBV6-5	-	CASSRGGPYNSPLHF	TGTGCCAGCAGCCGGGGGGGTCCCTATAATTCACCCCTCCACTTT
TRBJ2-7	-	TRBV2	-	CASNPSIYEQYF	TGTGCCAGCAATCCATCGATCTACGAGCAGTACTTC
TRBJ1-2	TRBD1	TRBV5-1	-	CASSWDRELGGYTF	TGCGCCAGCAGCTGGGACAGGGAGCTCGGTGGCTACACCTTC
TRBJ2-1	TRBD1	TRBV29-1	-	CSVNGQGPNEQFF	TGCAGCGTTAATGGACAGGGTCCCAATGAGCAGTTCTTC
TRBJ1-2	-	TRBV5-1	-	CASSRDGDYGYTF	TGCGCCAGCAGCAGGGATGGCGACTATGGCTACACCTTC
TRBJ2-2	TRBD1	TRBV7-6	-	CASSRTGGDWSTGELFF	TGTGCCAGCAGCCGTACAGGGGGCGATTGGAGCACCGGGGAGCTGTTTTTT